This TCR beta chain was identified during a study of shared T cell receptors in the human thymus. The V end lost 7 bases, the J end lost 1 base, and 7 bases lay between the germline ends. The length of the CDR3 is 12 residues. Germline loops: CDR1 LNHDA, CDR2 SQIVND (reference sequence). Clones were sequenced by immunoSEQ multiplex PCR, and TCRdb holds only the in-frame ones, with some missing. In the table there are approximately 730,000 clones, 70% to 90% of which are singletons. The same sample was also studied in work on human thymus T cells. From that report: Resections obtained during corrective heart surgery supplied the thymus tissue. Usage of V and J genes appeared biased in thymic and blood repertoires.

The V gene is TRBV19, the J gene TRBJ1-1; D remains ambiguous. This receptor was identified in a girl younger than two with a congenital heart defect. Sequenced material: thymocytes. CDR3 residues: CASNGENTEAFF. The CDR3 DNA reads as TGTGCCAGTAACGGAGAGAACACTGAAGCTTTCTTT.